This TCR beta chain was identified during a study of OX40 agonist ivuxolimab in advanced cancers. This clone was seen more than once but under ten times. Sequencing used immunoSEQ multiplex PCR; TCRdb keeps in-frame clones, though not all of them. The sample has roughly 96,000 clones, more than 80% seen once. This CDR3 has 14 residues. The J segment lost 5 bases and the V segment lost 5 bases, leaving 7 bases of the junction unmatched. Germline V lookup: CDR1 SGHAT, CDR2 FQDESV (reference sequence). The sample here was CD4+ or CD8+ T cells sorted from blood, taken in a trial of the OX40 agonist ivuxolimab. This sequence joins TRBV11-1 and TRBJ2-3, with 7 bases matching TRBD2. The receptor was isolated from an adult with an advanced solid tumor such as melanoma, head and neck, liver or kidney cancer. This chain's CDR3 is CASSRAGNRDTQYF. DNA for the CDR3: TGTGCCAGCAGCCGAGCGGGGAACAGAGATACGCAGTATTTT.